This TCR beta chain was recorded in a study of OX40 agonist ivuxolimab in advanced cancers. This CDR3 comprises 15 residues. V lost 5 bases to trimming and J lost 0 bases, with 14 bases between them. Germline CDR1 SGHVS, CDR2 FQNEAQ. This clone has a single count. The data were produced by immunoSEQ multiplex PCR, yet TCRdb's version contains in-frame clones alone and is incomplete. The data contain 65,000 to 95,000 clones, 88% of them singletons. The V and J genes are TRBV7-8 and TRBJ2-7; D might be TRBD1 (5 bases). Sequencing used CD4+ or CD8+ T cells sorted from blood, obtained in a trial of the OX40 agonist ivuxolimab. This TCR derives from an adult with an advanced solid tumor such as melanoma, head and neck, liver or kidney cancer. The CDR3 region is CASSLFRTSSYEQYF. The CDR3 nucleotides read TGTGCCAGCAGCCTCTTCCGGACAAGCTCCTACGAGCAGTACTTC.